Below are 30 T cell receptor beta chains sequenced from a single sample in a study of blood T cell repertoires in COVID-19. The assay was immunoSEQ multiplex PCR, and TCRdb's table has in-frame clones only and misses some. The repertoire holds some 150,000 clones, with approximately 89% as singletons. What was sequenced was PBMCs or T cells enriched from blood (not recorded which). The source is a woman aged 18-29 years who had recovered from COVID-19.

The chain has TRBV7-2 and TRBJ2-5, with 14 bases identical to TRBD2. The CDR3 has 17 amino acids. Losses at the gene ends were 4 bases for V and 5 bases for J; bases not matched to a gene: 9. CDR1 SGHTA and CDR2 FQGNSA come from the germline V gene. CDR3 nucleotides: TGTGCCAGCAGCTGGCCGTTGGGACTAGCGGGAGTGGAGACCCAGTACTTC. Translation gives CASSWPLGLAGVETQYF.

The chain links TRBV6-5 to TRBJ2-1; a possible D gene is TRBD2 (6 bases). Germline V gene data show CDR1 as MNHEY and CDR2 as SVGAGI. V was shortened by 2 bases and J by 6 bases, with 11 bases between the two germline ends. The CDR3 is 14 amino acids. The CDR3 DNA reads as TGTGCCAGCAGTTACATTGCGGAGGGCAATGAGCAGTTCTTC. Protein product: CASSYIAEGNEQFF.

This chain connects TRBV19 to TRBJ1-1; D possibly corresponds to TRBD1 (5 bases). Trimming took off 7 bases at V and 4 bases at J, with 16 bases between the two ends. The CDR3 loop spans 14 amino acids. Germline assignment: CDR1 LNHDA and CDR2 SQIVND (reference sequence). The CDR3 spells CASIIRSGRTEAFF. CDR3 DNA sequence: TGTGCCAGTATAATAAGGTCAGGGCGCACTGAAGCTTTCTTT.

The rearrangement uses TRBV3-1 (or the pseudogene TRBV3-2) and TRBJ2-7; 8 bases map to TRBD1. V lost 1 base to trimming and J lost 7 bases; unmatched junction nucleotides: 9. Germline CDR1 LGHDT, CDR2 YNNKEL (reference sequence). This CDR3 is built from 15 residues. This chain's CDR3 is CASSQGVRGQGEQYF. The CDR3 nucleotides are TGTGCCAGCAGCCAAGGGGTCAGGGGGCAAGGGGAGCAGTACTTC.

This clone was detected once. The CDR3 sequence: CASKTRRPPKLNEQFF. Here the CDR3 DNA reads TGTGCCAGCAAAACCCGGCGGCCTCCAAAACTGAATGAGCAGTTCTTC. The chain uses TRBV28 and TRBJ2-1; no clear D. The CDR3 is made up of 16 amino acids. Germline V CDR1 and CDR2: MDHEN, SYDVKM. V was clipped by 7 bases and J by 7 bases, with 23 bases between them.

This chain connects TRBV3-1 (or the pseudogene TRBV3-2) to TRBJ2-5, with TRBD2 matching over 16 bases. CDR3 length: 20 amino acids. Germline V gene lookup returns CDR1 LGHDT and CDR2 YNNKEL (reference sequence). The junction had 10 bases not matched to a gene; V was cut back by 2 bases and J by 1 base. CDR3 amino acids: CASSQPLGLAGGRGQETQYF. CDR3 DNA sequence: TGTGCCAGCAGCCAACCTCTGGGACTAGCGGGAGGGCGGGGCCAAGAGACCCAGTACTTC.

This sequence joins TRBV20-1 and TRBJ2-2; D gene unclear. Germline V lookup: CDR1 DFQATT, CDR2 SNEGSKA (reference sequence). V lost 7 bases and J lost 5, with 5 bases in between. This CDR3 has 10 amino acids. This chain's CDR3 is CSGPTGELFF. CDR3 DNA: TGCAGTGGGCCGACCGGGGAGCTGTTTTTT.

The rearrangement uses TRBV4-2 and TRBJ2-3; 13 nucleotides match TRBD2. Germline CDR1 and CDR2: LGHNA and YNFKEQ. The V and J ends lost 3 bases and 6 bases, in that order; junction bases with no gene match: 6. The CDR3 loop spans 16 amino acids. The CDR3 bases are TGTGCCAGCAGCCATCCACTAGCGGGAGGGCCCGATACGCAGTATTTT. This sequence encodes CASSHPLAGGPDTQYF.

The gene calls are TRBV7-9 and TRBJ2-4; 7 bases fit TRBD1. With 5 bases clipped from V and 9 bases from J, the junction kept 13 bases outside the gene matches. Per the germline V gene, CDR1 is SEHNR and CDR2 is FQNEAQ (reference sequence). The CDR3 contains 15 residues. In DNA, the CDR3 is TGTGCCAGCAGCACCTCAGACAGGGCGAGGGCCATTCAGTACTTC. Its translation: CASSTSDRARAIQYF. The variable domain in full, with the rest retrieved from reference TRBV7-9 and TRBJ2-4, is DTGVSQNPRHKITKRGQNVTFRCDPISEHNRLYWYRQTLGQGPEFLTYFQNEAQLEKSRLLSDRFSAERPKGSFSTLEIQRTEQGDSAMYLCASSTSDRARAIQYFGAGTRLSVL.

The gene calls are TRBV24-1 and TRBJ2-2, with D perhaps matching TRBD1 (6 bases). The V gene's germline CDR1 is KGHDR and CDR2 SFDVKD. Trimming cost V 7 bases and J 1 base, with 6 bases left between them. This CDR3 has 13 residues. The CDR3 DNA reads as TGTGCCACCAGCAGGGGGAACACCGGGGAGCTGTTTTTT. It codes for CATSRGNTGELFF.

This chain connects TRBV3-1 (or the pseudogene TRBV3-2) to TRBJ2-7, with D possibly TRBD1 on 5 matching bases. Per germline, CDR1 LGHDT and CDR2 YNNKEL (reference sequence). Trimming removed 0 bases from V and 5 bases from J, with 8 bases in between. The CDR3 is 13 amino acids. The CDR3 coding sequence is TGTGCCAGCAGCCAAGACAGGGCCCACGAGCAGTACTTC. The encoded protein is CASSQDRAHEQYF.

The chain joins TRBV18 to TRBJ2-1, with 10 bases matching TRBD2. Germline-derived CDR1 and CDR2 are KGHSH and LQKENI. J gave up 7 bases and V 3 bases, and 12 bases lay outside the gene matches. The CDR3 runs 17 residues. Here the CDR3 DNA reads TGTGCCAGCTCACCGCCTAGCGGGAGACTTCTAATAAATGAGCAGTTCTTC. Protein: CASSPPSGRLLINEQFF.

J is TRBJ2-2 and V is TRBV6-5; D uncertain. The V and J ends lost 5 bases and 0 bases respectively, with 7 bases between them. The CDR3 runs 14 residues. Germline CDR1 reads MNHEY; CDR2 reads SVGAGI. CDR3 amino acids: CASSHITNTGELFF. The CDR3, as DNA: TGTGCCAGCAGTCACATAACGAACACCGGGGAGCTGTTTTTT.

The chain is built from TRBV3-1 (or the pseudogene TRBV3-2) and TRBJ2-1; D not certain. Germline lookup yields CDR1 LGHDT and CDR2 YNNKEL (reference sequence). The CDR3 contains 13 residues. The V end lost 0 bases, the J end lost 9 bases, and 9 bases lay between the germline ends. The CDR3 reads CASSQDKRAEQFF. CDR3 in DNA: TGTGCCAGCAGCCAAGATAAACGCGCTGAGCAGTTCTTC.

The chain recombines TRBV9 with TRBJ2-3; D is unclear. V gave up 0 bases and J gave up 2 bases, with 4 bases separating them. Per germline, CDR1 SGDLS and CDR2 YYNGEE. There are 13 residues in the CDR3. The CDR3 DNA reads TGTGCCAGCAGCGTAGCGGTCACAGATACGCAGTATTTT. As protein: CASSVAVTDTQYF.

The chain is built from TRBV28 and TRBJ1-6; 7 bases agree with TRBD1. This CDR3 is built from 15 residues. In germline, CDR1 is MDHEN, CDR2 SYDVKM. With 6 bases clipped from V and 10 bases from J, the junction kept 12 bases outside the gene matches. The CDR3 loop reads CASSLTQGQGSPLHF. In nucleotides, the CDR3 is TGTGCCAGCAGCCTCACACAGGGGCAGGGATCACCCCTCCACTTT.

The CDR3 nucleotides are TGTGCCAGCAGTTCCGGACTGAGGCAGCCCCAGCATTTT. It is translated as CASSSGLRQPQHF. V is TRBV27 and J is TRBJ1-5; D is unresolved. Deletions cut 4 bases from V and 7 bases from J, with 11 bases between. Looked up from germline, CDR1 is MNHEY and CDR2 is SMNVEV (reference sequence). This CDR3 is built from 13 residues.

The chain's CDR3 is CASSQDKGQGYYEQYF. The DNA of the CDR3 is TGCGCCAGCAGCCAAGATAAGGGACAGGGGTACTACGAGCAGTACTTC. The chain links TRBV4-1 to TRBJ2-7; 10 nucleotides line up with TRBD1. Germline-derived CDR1 and CDR2 are MGHRA and YSYEKL. The V segment lost 0 bases and the J segment 3 bases; nucleotides outside the gene matches: 5. The CDR3 is 16 amino acids.

V and J are TRBV28 and TRBJ2-1, with TRBD2 as a possible D gene (6 bases). Trimming pared 5 bases from V and 6 bases from J, leaving 17 bases between. CDR3 length equals 15 residues. Germline CDR1 is MDHEN and CDR2 is SYDVKM. DNA of the CDR3: TGTGCCAGCAGTCCCCGCCCCTCCGGGGGCAATGAGCAGTTCTTC. Its translation: CASSPRPSGGNEQFF. Full variable domain (outside the CDR3, taken from reference TRBV28 and TRBJ2-1): DVKVTQSSRYLVKRTGEKVFLECVQDMDHENMFWYRQDPGLGLRLIYFSYDVKMKEKGDIPEGYSVSREKKERFSLILESASTNQTSMYLCASSPRPSGGNEQFFGPGTRLTVL.

The J gene is TRBJ2-7, the V gene TRBV27, with D perhaps matching TRBD2 (6 bases). CDR3 size: 15 residues. The V and J ends lost 2 bases and 0 bases respectively, with 11 bases between them. Per the germline V gene, CDR1 is MNHEY and CDR2 is SMNVEV (reference sequence). CDR3 coding DNA: TGTGCCAGCAGTTTAATAGCGGACCCCTCCTACGAGCAGTACTTC. This translates into CASSLIADPSYEQYF.

The chain recombines TRBV5-4 with TRBJ2-3; 13 bases are a match to TRBD2. Germline assignment: CDR1 SGHNT and CDR2 YYREEE (reference sequence). Losses at the gene ends were 4 bases for V and 3 bases for J; bases not matched to a gene: 5. CDR3 size: 16 residues. The CDR3 reads CASSRGLAGQTDTQYF. CDR3 coding DNA: TGTGCCAGCAGCCGGGGACTAGCGGGGCAGACAGATACGCAGTATTTT.

This clone came up once. V usage is TRBV18 and J usage is TRBJ2-3; D might be TRBD1 (5 bases). The germline CDR1 and CDR2 sequences are KGHSH and LQKENI. The CDR3 is made up of 13 amino acids. V lost 5 bases to trimming and J lost 2 bases, with 8 bases between them. The CDR3 loop is CASSSDITDTQYF. The CDR3 region has the DNA TGTGCCAGCTCATCGGACATCACAGATACGCAGTATTTT.

V and J are TRBV12-3 or TRBV12-4 and TRBJ2-7, with D unclear. This CDR3 spans 12 amino acids. With 3 bases removed from V and 7 bases from J, the gap between germline ends came to 10 bases. DNA of the CDR3: TGTGCCAGCAGTTTTGGAGTGATGGAGCAGTACTTC. Protein: CASSFGVMEQYF.

This rearrangement joins TRBV5-1 to TRBJ1-5; D uncertain. V lost 8 bases and J 5 bases, leaving 17 bases between the germline ends. CDR1 and CDR2 (germline): SGHRS, YFSETQ. This CDR3 is 14 amino acids long. CDR3 loop: CARSPAGYHQPQHF. The CDR3, as DNA: TGCGCCAGGTCCCCCGCGGGGTATCATCAGCCCCAGCATTTT.

The V and J genes are TRBV12-5 and TRBJ2-2; D may be TRBD2 (6 bases). V was clipped by 11 bases and J by 2 bases, with 18 bases between them. The CDR3 length is 15 residues. In germline, CDR1 is LGHNT, CDR2 FRNRAP. CDR3 sequence: CAGRLGTQNTGELFF. In DNA form, the CDR3 reads TGTGCTGGGAGACTAGGGACCCAAAACACCGGGGAGCTGTTTTTT. Full variable domain (missing parts from reference TRBV12-5 and TRBJ2-2): DARVTQTPRHKVTEMGQEVTMRCQPILGHNTVFWYRQTMMQGLELLAYFRNRAPLDDSGMPKDRFSAEMPDATLATLKIQPSEPRDSAVYFCAGRLGTQNTGELFFGEGSRLTVL.

The J gene is TRBJ2-3, the V gene TRBV27, with D unclear. From germline, CDR1 is MNHEY and CDR2 SMNVEV (reference sequence). The CDR3 is made up of 14 amino acids. Trimming removed 5 bases from V and 3 bases from J, with 12 bases in between. CDR3 nucleotides: TGTGCCAGCAGTCCCATCGGGTGGACAGATACGCAGTATTTT. Encoded protein: CASSPIGWTDTQYF.

In this sample, this clone turned up once. V and J are TRBV27 and TRBJ2-1; D ambiguous. Germline values: CDR1 MNHEY, CDR2 SMNVEV (reference sequence). The CDR3 has 13 residues. V lost 8 bases and J lost 0, with 8 bases in between. The CDR3 DNA follows: TGTGCCAGCGCGCACAGCTCCTACAATGAGCAGTTCTTC. This gives the protein CASAHSSYNEQFF.

The chain links TRBV7-9 to TRBJ2-1; no clear D gene. Germline V lookup: CDR1 SEHNR, CDR2 FQNEAQ (reference sequence). V shed 3 bases and J shed 6 bases, with 6 bases lying between them. CDR3 size: 12 residues. For the CDR3, the DNA is TGTGCCAGCAGCTTCGCGGTCAATGAGCAGTTCTTC. As protein: CASSFAVNEQFF.

The V call is TRBV29-1, the J call TRBJ2-5; 9 bases fit TRBD2. Unmatched junction bases numbered 18, after V lost 2 bases and J lost 2 bases. Germline V gene data show CDR1 as SQVTM and CDR2 as ANQGSEA. The CDR3 runs to 19 residues. The CDR3 coding sequence is TGCAGCGTTGAAAAGTGGGCTAGCGGGACCCTGAGTCGGCAAGAGACCCAGTACTTC. This sequence encodes CSVEKWASGTLSRQETQYF. Based on the CDR3 plus reference TRBV29-1 and TRBJ2-5, the full variable domain is SAVISQKPSRDICQRGTSLTIQCQVDSQVTMMFWYRQQPGQSLTLIATANQGSEATYESGFVIDKFPISRPNLTFSTLTVSNMSPEDSSIYLCSVEKWASGTLSRQETQYFGPGTRLLVL.

This chain joins TRBV20-1 and TRBJ2-5; the D is unclear. The CDR3 consists of 11 residues. Germline CDR1 reads DFQATT; CDR2 reads SNEGSKA (reference sequence). Trimming took off 3 bases at V and 2 bases at J, with 4 bases between the two ends. The CDR3 sequence: CSASRQETQYF. The CDR3 DNA reads TGCAGTGCTAGCAGACAAGAGACCCAGTACTTC.